This T cell receptor (beta chain) emerged from a study of T cell responses to AZD1222 COVID-19 vaccine. The CDR3 length is 15 residues. Germline V lookup: CDR1 SNHLY, CDR2 FYNNEI. The J segment lost 7 bases and the V segment lost 6 bases, leaving 14 bases of the junction unmatched. Points on this clone: Its antigen remains unknown.

Assay used: immunoSEQ multiplex PCR; TCRdb lists only in-frame clones, some missing. In the table there are around 150,000 clones, around four fifths of which are singletons. Findings of the study overall: The span of vaccine-associated CD4 TCRs extended across spike, with dominance at 160-218 and 743-854.

The sequenced sample was peripheral blood, obtained on day 0 of AZD1222 vaccination. The chain recombines TRBV2 with TRBJ1-2, with 7 bases identical to TRBD1. This TCR derives from an adult in good health. The CDR3 nucleotides are TGTGCCAGCAGCCCCGACAGGGCTAATAGAAGTGGCTACACCTTC. Translation: CASSPDRANRSGYTF.